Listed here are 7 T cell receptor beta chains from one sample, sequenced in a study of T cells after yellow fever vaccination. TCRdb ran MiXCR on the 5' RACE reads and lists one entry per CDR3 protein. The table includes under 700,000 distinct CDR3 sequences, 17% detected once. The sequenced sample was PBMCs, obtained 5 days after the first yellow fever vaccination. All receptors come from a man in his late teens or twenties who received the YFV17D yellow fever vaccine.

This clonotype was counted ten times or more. The CDR3 bases are TGTGCCAGCAGAGGGGTAGCAGCCGGGGAGCTGTTTTTT. Its protein product is CASRGVAAGELFF. V gene TRBV2 combines with J gene TRBJ2-2, with a weak D call TRBD1 (5 bases). Germline V CDR1 and CDR2: SNHLY, FYNNEI. V lost 6 bases, J lost 6 bases, and 11 bases lay in between. The CDR3 sequence is 13 residues long.

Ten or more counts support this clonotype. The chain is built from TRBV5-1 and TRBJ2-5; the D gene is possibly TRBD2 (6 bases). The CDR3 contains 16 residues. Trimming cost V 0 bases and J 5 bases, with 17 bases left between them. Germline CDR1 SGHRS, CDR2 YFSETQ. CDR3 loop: CASSLDIGLAGETQYF. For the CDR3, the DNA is TGCGCCAGCAGCTTGGACATCGGCCTTGCGGGGGAGACCCAGTACTTC. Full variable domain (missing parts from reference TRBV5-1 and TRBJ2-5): KAGVTQTPRYLIKTRGQQVTLSCSPISGHRSVSWYQQTPGQGLQFLFEYFSETQRNKGNFPGRFSGRQFSNSRSEMNVSTLELGDSALYLCASSLDIGLAGETQYFGPGTRLLVL.

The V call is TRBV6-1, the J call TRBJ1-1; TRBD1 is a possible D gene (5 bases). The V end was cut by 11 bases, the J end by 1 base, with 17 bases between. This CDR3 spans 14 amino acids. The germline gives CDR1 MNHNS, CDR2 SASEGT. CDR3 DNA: TGTGCCCTTAGCGGCAGGGCCTCGAACACTGAAGCTTTCTTT. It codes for CALSGRASNTEAFF.

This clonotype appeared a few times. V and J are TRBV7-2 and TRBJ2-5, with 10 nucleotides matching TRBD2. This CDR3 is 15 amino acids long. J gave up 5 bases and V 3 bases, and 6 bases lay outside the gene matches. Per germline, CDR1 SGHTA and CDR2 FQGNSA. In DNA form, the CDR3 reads TGTGCCAGCAGCTTCCAGCGGGGGGGCCTGGAGACCCAGTACTTC. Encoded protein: CASSFQRGGLETQYF.

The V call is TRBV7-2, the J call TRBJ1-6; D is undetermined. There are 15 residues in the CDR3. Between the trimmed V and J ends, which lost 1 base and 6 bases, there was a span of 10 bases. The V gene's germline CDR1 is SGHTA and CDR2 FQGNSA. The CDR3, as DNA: TGTGCCAGCAGCTTAGAGTGGCGGACTAATTCACCCCTCCACTTT. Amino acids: CASSLEWRTNSPLHF. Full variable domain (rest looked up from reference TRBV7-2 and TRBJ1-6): GAGVSQSPSNKVTEKGKDVELRCDPISGHTALYWYRQSLGQGLEFLIYFQGNSAPDKSGLPSDRFSAERTGGSVSTLTIQRTQQEDSAVYLCASSLEWRTNSPLHFGNGTRLTVT.

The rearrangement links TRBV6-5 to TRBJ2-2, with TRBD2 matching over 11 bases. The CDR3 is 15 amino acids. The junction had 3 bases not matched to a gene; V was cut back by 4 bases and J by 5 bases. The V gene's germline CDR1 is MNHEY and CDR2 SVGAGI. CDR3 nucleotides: TGTGCCAGCAGTTTTTCTAGCGGGGGGACCGGGGAGCTGTTTTTT. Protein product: CASSFSSGGTGELFF.

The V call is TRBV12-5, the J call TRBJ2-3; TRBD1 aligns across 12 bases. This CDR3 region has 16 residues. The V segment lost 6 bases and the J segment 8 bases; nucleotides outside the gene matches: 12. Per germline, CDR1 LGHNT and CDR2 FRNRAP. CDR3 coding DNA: TGTGCTAGTGGGACTCATCCGGGACAGGGGGCGAGTACGCAGTATTTT. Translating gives CASGTHPGQGASTQYF.